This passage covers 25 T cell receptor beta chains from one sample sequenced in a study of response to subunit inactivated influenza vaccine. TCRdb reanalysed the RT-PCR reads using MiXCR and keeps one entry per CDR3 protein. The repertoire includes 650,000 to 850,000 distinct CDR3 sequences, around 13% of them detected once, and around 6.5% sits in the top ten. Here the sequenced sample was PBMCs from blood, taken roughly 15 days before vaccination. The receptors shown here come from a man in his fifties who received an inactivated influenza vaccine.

The CDR3 is CSVFGLAGEYENIQYF. The CDR3 DNA follows: TGCAGCGTTTTCGGACTAGCGGGAGAGTATGAAAACATTCAGTACTTC. This chain joins TRBV29-1 and TRBJ2-4; 13 bases agree with TRBD2. V shed 5 bases and J 5 bases; nucleotides not matched to a gene: 9. Germline CDR1 reads SQVTM; CDR2 reads ANQGSEA. This CDR3 comprises 16 residues.

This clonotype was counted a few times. The CDR3 sequence: CASRQEVYTGELFF. DNA for the CDR3: TGTGCCAGCCGACAGGAGGTATACACCGGGGAGCTGTTTTTT. The V and J genes are TRBV6-4 and TRBJ2-2, with a possible D match to TRBD1 (6 bases). Per the germline V gene, CDR1 is MRHNA and CDR2 is SNTAGT. The CDR3 spans 14 residues. V lost 8 bases and J 3 bases, leaving 13 bases between the germline ends.

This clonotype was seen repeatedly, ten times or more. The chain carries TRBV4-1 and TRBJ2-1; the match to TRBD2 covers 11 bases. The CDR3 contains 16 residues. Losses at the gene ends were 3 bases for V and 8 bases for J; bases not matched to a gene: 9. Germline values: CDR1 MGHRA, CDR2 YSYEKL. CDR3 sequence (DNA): TGCGCCAGCAGCCAGATTTTTAGCGGGGGGGCCTATGAGCAGTTCTTC. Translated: CASSQIFSGGAYEQFF.

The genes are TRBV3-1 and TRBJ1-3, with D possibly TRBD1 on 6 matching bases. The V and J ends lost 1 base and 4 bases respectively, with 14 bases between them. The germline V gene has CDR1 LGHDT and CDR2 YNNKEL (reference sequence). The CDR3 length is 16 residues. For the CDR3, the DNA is TGTGCCAGCAGCCAAGCGGGGGCGCCGAAAGGAAACACCATATATTTT. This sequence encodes CASSQAGAPKGNTIYF.

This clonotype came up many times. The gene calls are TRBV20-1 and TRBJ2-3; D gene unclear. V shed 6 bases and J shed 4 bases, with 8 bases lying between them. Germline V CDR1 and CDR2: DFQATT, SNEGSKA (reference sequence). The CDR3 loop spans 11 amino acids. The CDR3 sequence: CSAKTPDTQYF. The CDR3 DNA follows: TGCAGTGCCAAAACACCAGATACGCAGTATTTT.

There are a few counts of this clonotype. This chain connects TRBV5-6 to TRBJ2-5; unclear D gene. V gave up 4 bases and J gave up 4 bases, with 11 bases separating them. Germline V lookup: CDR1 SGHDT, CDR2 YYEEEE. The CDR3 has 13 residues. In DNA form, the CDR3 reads TGTGCCAGCAGCCCGACATGGGGAGAGACCCAGTACTTC. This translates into CASSPTWGETQYF.

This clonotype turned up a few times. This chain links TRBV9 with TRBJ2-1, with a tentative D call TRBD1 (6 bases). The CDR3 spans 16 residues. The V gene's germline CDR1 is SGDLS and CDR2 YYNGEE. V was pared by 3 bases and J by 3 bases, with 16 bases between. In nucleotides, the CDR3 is TGTGCCAGCAGCGGGGGTCGATGGGACAACTACAATGAGCAGTTCTTC. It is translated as CASSGGRWDNYNEQFF. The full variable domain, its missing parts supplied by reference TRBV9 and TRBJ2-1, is DSGVTQTPKHLITATGQRVTLRCSPRSGDLSVYWYQQSLDQGLQFLIQYYNGEERAKGNILERFSAQQFPDLHSELNLSSLELGDSALYFCASSGGRWDNYNEQFFGPGTRLTVL.

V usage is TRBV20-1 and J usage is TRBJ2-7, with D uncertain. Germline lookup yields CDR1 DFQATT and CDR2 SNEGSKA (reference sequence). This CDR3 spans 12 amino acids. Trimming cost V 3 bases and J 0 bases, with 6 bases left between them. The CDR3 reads CSASLSSYEQYF. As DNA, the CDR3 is TGCAGTGCTAGTTTGAGCTCCTACGAGCAGTACTTC.

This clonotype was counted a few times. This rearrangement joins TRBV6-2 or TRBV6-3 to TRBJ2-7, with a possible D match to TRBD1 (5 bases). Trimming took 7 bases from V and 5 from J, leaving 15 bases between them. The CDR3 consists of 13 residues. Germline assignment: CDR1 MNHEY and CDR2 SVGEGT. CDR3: CASKRSGNHEQYF. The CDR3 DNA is TGTGCCAGCAAGCGCTCAGGGAACCACGAGCAGTACTTC.

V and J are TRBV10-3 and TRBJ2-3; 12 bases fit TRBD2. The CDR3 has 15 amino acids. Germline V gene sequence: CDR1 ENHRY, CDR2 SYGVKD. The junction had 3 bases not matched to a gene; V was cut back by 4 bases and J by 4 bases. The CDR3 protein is CAISASGGAPDTQYF. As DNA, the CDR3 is TGTGCCATCAGTGCTAGCGGGGGGGCCCCAGATACGCAGTATTTT.

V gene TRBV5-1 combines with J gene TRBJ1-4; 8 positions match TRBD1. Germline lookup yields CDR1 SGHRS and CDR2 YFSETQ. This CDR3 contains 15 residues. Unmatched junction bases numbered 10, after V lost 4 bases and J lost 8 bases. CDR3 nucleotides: TGCGCCAGCAGCGAATGGACAGGGTTCGGGGAAAAACTGTTTTTT. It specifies CASSEWTGFGEKLFF.

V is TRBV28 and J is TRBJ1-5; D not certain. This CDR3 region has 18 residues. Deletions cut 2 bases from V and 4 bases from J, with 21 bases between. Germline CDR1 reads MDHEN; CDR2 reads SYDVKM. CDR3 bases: TGTGCCAGCAGTTTAAACTCAGCCATCCGGGTAGGGAATCAGCCCCAGCATTTT. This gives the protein CASSLNSAIRVGNQPQHF.

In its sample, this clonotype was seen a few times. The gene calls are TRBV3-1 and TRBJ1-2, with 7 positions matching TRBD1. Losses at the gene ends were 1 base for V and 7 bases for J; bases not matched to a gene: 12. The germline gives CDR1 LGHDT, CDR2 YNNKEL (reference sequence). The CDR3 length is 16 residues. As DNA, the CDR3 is TGTGCCAGCAGCCAAGTTTTGACAGGGCTCTTAGGTGGCTACACCTTC. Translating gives CASSQVLTGLLGGYTF. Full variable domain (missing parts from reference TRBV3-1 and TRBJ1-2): DTAVSQTPKYLVTQMGNDKSIKCEQNLGHDTMYWYKQDSKKFLKIMFSYNNKELIINETVPNRFSPKSPDKAHLNLHINSLELGDSAVYFCASSQVLTGLLGGYTFGSGTRLTVV.

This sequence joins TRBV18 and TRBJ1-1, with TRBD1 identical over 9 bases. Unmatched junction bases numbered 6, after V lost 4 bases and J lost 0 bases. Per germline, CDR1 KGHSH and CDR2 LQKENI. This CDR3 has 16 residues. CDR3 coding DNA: TGTGCCAGCTCACAACAGGGGGCTCCTCTGAACACTGAAGCTTTCTTT. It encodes CASSQQGAPLNTEAFF.

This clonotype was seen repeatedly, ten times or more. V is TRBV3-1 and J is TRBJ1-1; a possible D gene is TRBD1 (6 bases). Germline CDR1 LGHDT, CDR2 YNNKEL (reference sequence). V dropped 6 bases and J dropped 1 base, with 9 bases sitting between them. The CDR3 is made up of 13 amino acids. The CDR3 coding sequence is TGTGCCAGCAGTCCGACAGGGAACACTGAAGCTTTCTTT. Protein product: CASSPTGNTEAFF.

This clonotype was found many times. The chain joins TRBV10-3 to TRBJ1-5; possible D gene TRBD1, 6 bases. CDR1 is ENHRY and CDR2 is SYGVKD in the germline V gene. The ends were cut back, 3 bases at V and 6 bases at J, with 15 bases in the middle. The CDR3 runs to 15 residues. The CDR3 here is CAISDEPGAVQPQHF. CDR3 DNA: TGTGCCATCAGTGATGAACCGGGGGCGGTTCAGCCCCAGCATTTT.

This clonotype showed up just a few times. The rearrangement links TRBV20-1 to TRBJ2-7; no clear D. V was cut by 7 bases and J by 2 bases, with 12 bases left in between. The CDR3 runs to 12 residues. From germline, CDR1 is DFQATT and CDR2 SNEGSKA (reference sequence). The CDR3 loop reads CSGFPDAYEQYF. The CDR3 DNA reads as TGCAGTGGGTTTCCCGACGCCTACGAGCAGTACTTC.

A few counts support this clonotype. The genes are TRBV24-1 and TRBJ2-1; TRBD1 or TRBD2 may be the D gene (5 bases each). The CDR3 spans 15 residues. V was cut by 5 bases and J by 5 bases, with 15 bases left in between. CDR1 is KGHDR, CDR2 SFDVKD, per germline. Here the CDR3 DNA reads TGTGCCACCAGTGCCCGGGACCCCGGCCACAATGAGCAGTTCTTC. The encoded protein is CATSARDPGHNEQFF.

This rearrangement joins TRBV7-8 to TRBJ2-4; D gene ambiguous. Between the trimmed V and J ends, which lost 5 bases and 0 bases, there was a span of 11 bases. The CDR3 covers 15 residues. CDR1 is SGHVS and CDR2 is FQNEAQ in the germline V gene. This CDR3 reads CASSPLHIAKNIQYF. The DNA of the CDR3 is TGTGCCAGCAGCCCTCTCCACATAGCCAAAAACATTCAGTACTTC.

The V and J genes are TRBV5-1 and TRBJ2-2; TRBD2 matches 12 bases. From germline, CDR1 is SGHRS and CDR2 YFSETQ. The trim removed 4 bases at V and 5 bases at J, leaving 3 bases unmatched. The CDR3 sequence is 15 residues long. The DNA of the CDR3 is TGCGCCAGCAGCCTAGCGGGAGGGGAAACCGGGGAGCTGTTTTTT. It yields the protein CASSLAGGETGELFF.

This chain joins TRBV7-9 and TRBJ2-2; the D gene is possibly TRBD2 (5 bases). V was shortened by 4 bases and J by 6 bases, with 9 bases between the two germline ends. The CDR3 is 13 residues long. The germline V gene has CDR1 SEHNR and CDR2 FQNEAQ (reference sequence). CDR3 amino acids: CASSSAVPGELFF. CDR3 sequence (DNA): TGTGCCAGCAGCTCAGCGGTTCCCGGGGAGCTGTTTTTT.

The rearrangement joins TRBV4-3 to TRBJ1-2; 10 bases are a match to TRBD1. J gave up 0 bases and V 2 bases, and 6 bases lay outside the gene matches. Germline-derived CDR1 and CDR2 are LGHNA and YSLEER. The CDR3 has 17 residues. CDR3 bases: TGCGCCAGCAGCCAACTCGGACAGGGGGTTGCTAACTATGGCTACACCTTC. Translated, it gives CASSQLGQGVANYGYTF.

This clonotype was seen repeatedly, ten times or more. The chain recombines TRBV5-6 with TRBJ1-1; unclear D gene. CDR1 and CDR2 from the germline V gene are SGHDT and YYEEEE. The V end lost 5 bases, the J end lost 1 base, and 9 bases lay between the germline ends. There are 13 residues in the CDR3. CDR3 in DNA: TGTGCCAGCAGTGACGGCCCGAACACTGAAGCTTTCTTT. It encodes CASSDGPNTEAFF.

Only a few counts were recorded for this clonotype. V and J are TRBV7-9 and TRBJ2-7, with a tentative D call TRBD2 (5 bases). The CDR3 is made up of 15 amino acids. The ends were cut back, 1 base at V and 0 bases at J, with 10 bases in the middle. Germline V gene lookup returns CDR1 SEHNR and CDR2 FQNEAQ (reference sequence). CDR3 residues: CASSLVHGSSYEQYF. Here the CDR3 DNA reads TGTGCCAGCAGCTTAGTGCATGGGAGCTCCTACGAGCAGTACTTC.

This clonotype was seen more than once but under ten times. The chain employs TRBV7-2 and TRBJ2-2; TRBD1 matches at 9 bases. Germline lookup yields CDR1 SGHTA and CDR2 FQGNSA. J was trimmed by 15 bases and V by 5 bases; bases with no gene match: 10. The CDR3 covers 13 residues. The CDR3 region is CASSGGWDRVMFF. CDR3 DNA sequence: TGTGCCAGCAGCGGGGGCTGGGACAGGGTGATGTTTTTT.